The clone carrying this TCR beta chain was observed a few times. The antigen is unknown. Lesional scalp punch biopsies and peripheral blood were collected from alopecia areata patients. Sorting from PBMCs produced CD4+ and CD8+ T cells. This sample was taken from a study of CD8+ T cells in alopecia areata. Study context: A 6-month period off drug followed tofacitinib, which lasted 6 to 18 months.

The CDR3 extends over 11 amino acids. Germline lookup yields CDR1 GTSNPN and CDR2 SVGIG (reference sequence). Trimming left V 2 bases short and J 7 bases short, with 9 bases between. RNA, once extracted, was reverse transcribed into cDNA for use as the sequencing template. TCRdb keeps only in-frame clones here, not all; method: immunoSEQ multiplex PCR. This sample carries some 110,000 clones, 35% to 40% of them seen once, and the ten largest clones take approximately 3.1%. The study, taken as a whole, reports: Elevated clonality characterized lesional scalp relative to normal scalp, particularly in alopecia totalis/universalis.

The receptor comes from a human donor with alopecia areata. Sequenced input: CD4+ T cells sorted from blood. The chain recombines TRBV30 with TRBJ2-7; no reliable D call. This CDR3 is CAWSPRREQYF. As DNA, the CDR3 is TGTGCCTGGAGTCCCCGTCGGGAGCAGTACTTC.